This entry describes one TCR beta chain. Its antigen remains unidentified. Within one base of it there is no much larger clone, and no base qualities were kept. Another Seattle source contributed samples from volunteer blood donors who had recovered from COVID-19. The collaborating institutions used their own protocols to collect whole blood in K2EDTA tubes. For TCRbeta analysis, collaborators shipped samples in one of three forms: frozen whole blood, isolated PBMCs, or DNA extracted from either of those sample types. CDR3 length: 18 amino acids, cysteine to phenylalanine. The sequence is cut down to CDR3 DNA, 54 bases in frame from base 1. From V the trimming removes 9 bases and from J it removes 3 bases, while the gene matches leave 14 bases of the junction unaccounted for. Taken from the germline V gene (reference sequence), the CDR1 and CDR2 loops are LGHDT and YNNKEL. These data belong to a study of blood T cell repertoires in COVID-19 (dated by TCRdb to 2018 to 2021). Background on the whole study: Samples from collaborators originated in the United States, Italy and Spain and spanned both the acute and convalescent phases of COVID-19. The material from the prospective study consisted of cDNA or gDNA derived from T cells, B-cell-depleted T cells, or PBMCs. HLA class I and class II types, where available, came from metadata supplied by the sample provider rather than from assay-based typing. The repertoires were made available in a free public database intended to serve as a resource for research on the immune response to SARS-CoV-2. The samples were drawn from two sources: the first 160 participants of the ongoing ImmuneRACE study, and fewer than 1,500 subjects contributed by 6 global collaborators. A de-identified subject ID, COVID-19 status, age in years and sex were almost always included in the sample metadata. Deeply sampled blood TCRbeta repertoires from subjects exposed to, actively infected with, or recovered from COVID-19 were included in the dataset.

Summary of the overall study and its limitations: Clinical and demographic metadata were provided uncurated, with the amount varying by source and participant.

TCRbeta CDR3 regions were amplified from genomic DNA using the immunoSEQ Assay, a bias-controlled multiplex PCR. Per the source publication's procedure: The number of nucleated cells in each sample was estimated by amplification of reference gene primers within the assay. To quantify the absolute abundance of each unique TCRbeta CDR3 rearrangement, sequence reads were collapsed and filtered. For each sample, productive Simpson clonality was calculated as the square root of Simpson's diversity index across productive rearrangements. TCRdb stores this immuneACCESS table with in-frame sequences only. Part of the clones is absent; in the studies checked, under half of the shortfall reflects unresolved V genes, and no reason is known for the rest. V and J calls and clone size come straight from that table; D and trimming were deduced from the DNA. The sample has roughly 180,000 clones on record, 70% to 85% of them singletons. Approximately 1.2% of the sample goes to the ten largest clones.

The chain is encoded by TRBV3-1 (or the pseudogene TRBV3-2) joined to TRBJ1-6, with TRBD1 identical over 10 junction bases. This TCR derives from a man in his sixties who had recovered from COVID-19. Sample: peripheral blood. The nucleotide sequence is TGTGCCAGTTCCCCGGGACAGGGGCGCCGAGGCTATAATTCACCCCTCCACTTT. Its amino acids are CASSPGQGRRGYNSPLHF.